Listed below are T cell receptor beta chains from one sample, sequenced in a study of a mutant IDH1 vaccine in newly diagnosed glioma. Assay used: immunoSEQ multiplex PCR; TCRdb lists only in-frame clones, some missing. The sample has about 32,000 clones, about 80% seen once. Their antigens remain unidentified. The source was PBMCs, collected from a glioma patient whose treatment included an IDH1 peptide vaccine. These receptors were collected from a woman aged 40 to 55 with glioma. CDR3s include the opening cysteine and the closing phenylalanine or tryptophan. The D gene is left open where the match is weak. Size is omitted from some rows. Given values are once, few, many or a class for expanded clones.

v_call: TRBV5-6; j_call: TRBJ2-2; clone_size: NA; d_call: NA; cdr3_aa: CASPPQGQGDTGELFF; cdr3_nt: TGTGCCAGCCCGCCCCAAGGACAAGGGGACACCGGGGAGCTGTTTTTT
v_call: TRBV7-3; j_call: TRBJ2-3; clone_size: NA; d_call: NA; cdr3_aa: CASSLYPGGRDTQYF; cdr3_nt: TGTGCCAGCAGCTTATATCCGGGGGGCCGGGATACGCAGTATTTT
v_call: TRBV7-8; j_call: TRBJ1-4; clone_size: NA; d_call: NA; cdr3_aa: CASSPWGRENEKLFF; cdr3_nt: TGTGCCAGCAGCCCATGGGGCCGCGAGAATGAAAAACTGTTTTTT
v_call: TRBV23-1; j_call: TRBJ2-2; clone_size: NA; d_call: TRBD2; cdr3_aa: CASSGGALSGELFF; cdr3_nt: TGCGCCAGTAGCGGGGGGGCTCTTTCCGGGGAGCTGTTTTTT
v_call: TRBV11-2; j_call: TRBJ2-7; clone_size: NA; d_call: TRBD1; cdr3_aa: CASSRTGSSYEQYF; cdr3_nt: TGTGCCAGCAGCCGGACAGGGAGCTCCTACGAGCAGTACTTC
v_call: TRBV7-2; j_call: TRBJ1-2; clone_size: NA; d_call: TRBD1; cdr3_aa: CASSLALNRGLGGYTF; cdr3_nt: TGTGCCAGCAGCTTAGCGTTAAACAGGGGACTGGGAGGCTACACCTTC
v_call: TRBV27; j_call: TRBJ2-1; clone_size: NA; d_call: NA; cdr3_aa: CASSLGSSYNEQFF; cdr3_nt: TGTGCCAGCAGTTTAGGGAGCTCCTACAATGAGCAGTTCTTC
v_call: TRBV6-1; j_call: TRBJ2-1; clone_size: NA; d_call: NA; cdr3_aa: CASSADPPLF; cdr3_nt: TGTGCCAGCAGTGCGGACCCTCCGCTCTTC
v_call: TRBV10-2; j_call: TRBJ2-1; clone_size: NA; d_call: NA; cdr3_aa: CASSLSDEQFF; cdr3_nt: TGCGCCAGCAGTCTAAGCGATGAGCAGTTCTTC
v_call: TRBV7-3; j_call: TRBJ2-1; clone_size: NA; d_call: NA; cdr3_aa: CASSLLLRDEQFF; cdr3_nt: TGTGCCAGCAGCTTATTGTTGCGGGATGAGCAGTTCTTC
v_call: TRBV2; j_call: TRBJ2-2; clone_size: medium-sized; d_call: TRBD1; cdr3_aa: CASSGRTGYAGELFF; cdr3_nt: TGTGCCAGCAGTGGAAGGACAGGGTACGCCGGGGAGCTGTTTTTT
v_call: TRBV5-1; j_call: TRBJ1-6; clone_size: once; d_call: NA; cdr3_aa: CASSLDSHNSPLHF; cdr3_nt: TGCGCCAGCAGCTTGGACAGCCATAATTCACCCCTCCACTTT
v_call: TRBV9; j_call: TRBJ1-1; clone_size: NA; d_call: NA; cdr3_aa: CASSGGRGNTEAFF; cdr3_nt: TGTGCCAGCAGCGGAGGACGGGGAAACACTGAAGCTTTCTTT
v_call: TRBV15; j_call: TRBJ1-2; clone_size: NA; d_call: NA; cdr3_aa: CATSRDGARNGYTF; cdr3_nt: TGTGCCACCAGCAGAGATGGGGCAAGGAATGGCTACACCTTC
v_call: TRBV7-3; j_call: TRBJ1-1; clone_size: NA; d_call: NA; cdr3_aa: CASSVQGEGTEAFF; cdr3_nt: TGTGCCAGCAGTGTACAGGGCGAGGGCACTGAAGCTTTCTTT
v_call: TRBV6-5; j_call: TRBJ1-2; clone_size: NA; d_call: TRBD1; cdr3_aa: CASSWGQALGGYGYTF; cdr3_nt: TGTGCCAGCAGTTGGGGACAGGCCCTCGGAGGCTATGGCTACACCTTC
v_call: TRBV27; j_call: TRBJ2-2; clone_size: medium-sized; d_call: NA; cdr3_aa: CASMTTSTGELFF; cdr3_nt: TGTGCCAGCATGACTACAAGTACCGGGGAGCTGTTTTTT
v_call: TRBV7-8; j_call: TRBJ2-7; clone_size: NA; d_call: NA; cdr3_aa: CASSRISGYEQYF; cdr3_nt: TGTGCCAGCAGCCGCATTTCAGGGTACGAGCAGTACTTC
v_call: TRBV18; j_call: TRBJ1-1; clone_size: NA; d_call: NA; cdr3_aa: CASSPGLNTEAFF; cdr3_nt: TGTGCCAGCTCACCAGGCTTGAACACTGAAGCTTTCTTT
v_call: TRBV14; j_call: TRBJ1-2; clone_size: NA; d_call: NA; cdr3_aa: CASSQGGAYGYTF; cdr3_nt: TGTGCCAGCAGCCAAGGTGGGGCCTATGGCTACACCTTC
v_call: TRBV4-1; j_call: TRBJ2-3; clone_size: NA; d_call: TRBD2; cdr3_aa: CASSQDPGTSGTDTQYF; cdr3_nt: TGCGCCAGCAGCCAAGATCCCGGGACTAGCGGCACAGATACGCAGTATTTT
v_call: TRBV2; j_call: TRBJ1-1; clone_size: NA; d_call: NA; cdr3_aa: CASSEDRHTEAFF; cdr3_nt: TGTGCCAGCAGTGAAGACAGGCACACTGAAGCTTTCTTT
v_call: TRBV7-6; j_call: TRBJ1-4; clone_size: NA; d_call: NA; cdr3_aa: CASSSRPATNEKLFF; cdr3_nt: TGTGCCAGCAGCTCTCGCCCTGCAACTAATGAAAAACTGTTTTTT